The next 8 T cell receptor beta chains were all read from a single sample in a study of blood T cell repertoires in COVID-19. Measured with immunoSEQ multiplex PCR; TCRdb has only the in-frame clones, and not every one. The sample shows around 290,000 clones, around 90% of them seen only once. The material sequenced was PBMCs or T cells enriched from blood (not recorded which). All receptors derive from a woman aged 40 to 55 who had recovered from COVID-19.

About this clone: This sample includes further DNA sequences coding for the same CDR3. The rearrangement joins TRBV4-2 to TRBJ2-5; 14 bases line up with TRBD2. The ends lost 1 base at V and 5 bases at J; junction bases unmatched: 0. The CDR3 totals 15 residues. Germline V gene data show CDR1 as LGHNA and CDR2 as YNFKEQ. The CDR3 loop is CASSQGTSGGETQYF. The CDR3 region has the DNA TGTGCCAGCAGCCAAGGGACTAGCGGGGGGGAGACCCAGTACTTC.

The chain has TRBV2 and TRBJ2-7; possibly TRBD1 for D (6 bases). Per the germline V gene, CDR1 is SNHLY and CDR2 is FYNNEI. CDR3 length: 13 residues. V lost 6 bases to trimming and J lost 7 bases, with 16 bases between them. The CDR3 loop is CASSSLTQGEQYF. CDR3 bases: TGTGCCAGCAGCTCTCTGACCCAGGGGGAGCAGTACTTC.

This clone has only one observation. V is TRBV7-2 and J is TRBJ1-5, with D tentatively TRBD1 (5 bases). V was shortened by 5 bases and J by 1 base, with 12 bases between the two germline ends. This CDR3 region has 15 residues. CDR1 and CDR2 from the germline V gene are SGHTA and FQGNSA. The CDR3 is CASSLRVLSNQPQHF. CDR3 bases: TGTGCCAGCAGCCTCAGGGTTTTGAGCAATCAGCCCCAGCATTTT.

V and J are TRBV12-3 or TRBV12-4 and TRBJ2-1; D perhaps matches TRBD2 (5 bases). The ends were cut back, 3 bases at V and 7 bases at J, with 10 bases in the middle. CDR3 length: 13 residues. CDR3 residues: CASSFAGVNEQFF. The CDR3, as DNA: TGTGCCAGCAGTTTTGCGGGCGTGAATGAGCAGTTCTTC.

In regard to this clone: The same CDR3 also results from other DNA sequences found in this sample. This chain links TRBV21-1 with TRBJ2-7; the listed D gene, TRBD2, was not tested against the DNA. TRBV21-1 is a pseudogene locus. This CDR3 is 16 amino acids long. The DNA of the CDR3 is TGTGCCAGCAGCAAAGCAACTAGCGGGGGGCCATACGAGCAGTACTTC. Protein: CASSKATSGGPYEQYF.

This rearrangement joins TRBV30 to TRBJ2-1; 11 bases fit TRBD2. CDR3 size: 17 residues. Unmatched junction bases numbered 8, after V lost 4 bases and J lost 0 bases. Per germline, CDR1 GTSNPN and CDR2 SVGIG (reference sequence). CDR3 protein: CAWTPSGGRSSYNEQFF. The CDR3 nucleotides are TGTGCCTGGACGCCTAGCGGGGGGCGAAGCTCCTACAATGAGCAGTTCTTC.

The chain joins TRBV11-2 to TRBJ2-1; perhaps TRBD2 as D (5 bases). The CDR3 covers 14 residues. Looked up from germline, CDR1 is SGHAT and CDR2 is FQNNGV. Trimming cost V 8 bases and J 2 bases, with 13 bases left between them. The CDR3 here is CASRRADPYNEQFF. The CDR3 DNA reads as TGTGCCAGCCGACGAGCGGACCCCTACAATGAGCAGTTCTTC.

This chain joins TRBV5-1 and TRBJ2-1; TRBD2 matches 10 bases. The germline V gene has CDR1 SGHRS and CDR2 YFSETQ. The V and J ends lost 1 base and 1 base, in that order; junction bases with no gene match: 5. CDR3 length equals 17 residues. This chain's CDR3 is CASSLIAGGGSYNEQFF. CDR3 sequence (DNA): TGCGCCAGCAGCTTGATAGCGGGAGGAGGGTCCTACAATGAGCAGTTCTTC. The full variable domain, rest sourced from reference TRBV5-1 and TRBJ2-1, is KAGVTQTPRYLIKTRGQQVTLSCSPISGHRSVSWYQQTPGQGLQFLFEYFSETQRNKGNFPGRFSGRQFSNSRSEMNVSTLELGDSALYLCASSLIAGGGSYNEQFFGPGTRLTVL.